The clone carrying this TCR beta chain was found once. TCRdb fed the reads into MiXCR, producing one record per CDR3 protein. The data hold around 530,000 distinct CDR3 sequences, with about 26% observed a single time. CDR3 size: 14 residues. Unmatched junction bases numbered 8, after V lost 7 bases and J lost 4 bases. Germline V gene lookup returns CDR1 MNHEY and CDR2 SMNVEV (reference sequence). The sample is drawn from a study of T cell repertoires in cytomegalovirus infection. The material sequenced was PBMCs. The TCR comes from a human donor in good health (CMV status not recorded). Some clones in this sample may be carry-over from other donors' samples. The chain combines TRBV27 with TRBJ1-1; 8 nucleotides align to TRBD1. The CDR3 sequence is CASKLDRVGTEAFF. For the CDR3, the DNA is TGTGCCAGCAAACTGGACAGGGTGGGCACTGAAGCTTTCTTT.